Each of the 25 T cell receptor beta chains below was sequenced from the same sample in a study of T cell responses to AZD1222 COVID-19 vaccine. Using immunoSEQ multiplex PCR, the repertoire was profiled, and TCRdb retains in-frame clones only, with some absent. The sample contains 110,000 or so clones, over 80% of which appear only once. Sequenced material: peripheral blood, taken on day 0 of AZD1222 vaccination. All receptors come from an adult in good health.

The chain combines TRBV6-6 with TRBJ1-5; TRBD1 matches 7 bases. V lost 2 bases and J lost 3; bases outside the gene matches: 4. From germline, CDR1 is MNHNY and CDR2 SVGAGI (reference sequence). CDR3 length: 15 amino acids. CDR3 protein: CASSYTGQINQPQHF. The CDR3 DNA follows: TGTGCCAGCAGTTACACGGGACAGATCAATCAGCCCCAGCATTTT.

The chain has TRBV4-3 and TRBJ2-7, with unresolved D. The germline gives CDR1 LGHNA, CDR2 YSLEER. The V and J ends lost 2 bases and 0 bases respectively, with 8 bases between them. The CDR3 length is 14 residues. The chain's CDR3 is CASSQRMSSYEQYF. CDR3 nucleotides: TGCGCCAGCAGCCAAAGGATGAGCTCCTACGAGCAGTACTTC.

This clone was found a few times. This chain's CDR3 is CASRSLTPGDYGYTF. Here the CDR3 DNA reads TGTGCCAGCAGATCCCTAACCCCAGGAGACTATGGCTACACCTTC. The V and J genes are TRBV5-6 and TRBJ1-2; no firm D call. Trimming left V 5 bases short and J 3 bases short, with 17 bases between. Germline V gives CDR1 SGHDT, CDR2 YYEEEE. The CDR3 is 15 amino acids.

The V gene is TRBV27, the J gene TRBJ1-1; TRBD1 aligns across 8 bases. Looked up from germline, CDR1 is MNHEY and CDR2 is SMNVEV (reference sequence). The CDR3 is 15 residues long. V dropped 5 bases and J dropped 0; count of bases not matched to a gene: 5. The CDR3 coding sequence is TGTGCCAGCAGTCCTAGGACAGGGTTGAACACTGAAGCTTTCTTT. Translation gives CASSPRTGLNTEAFF.

The gene calls are TRBV10-3 and TRBJ2-1; 7 bases are shared with TRBD1. Germline assignment: CDR1 ENHRY and CDR2 SYGVKD. The trim removed 1 base at V and 9 bases at J, leaving 9 bases unmatched. The CDR3 runs to 15 residues. The CDR3 DNA reads TGTGCCATCAGTGAGTTCAACAGGGGAGAGGGTGAGCAGTTCTTC. It translates to CAISEFNRGEGEQFF.

The genes are TRBV6-4 and TRBJ2-2; a weak D match, TRBD1 (5 bases). The length of the CDR3 is 15 residues. Germline V gene lookup returns CDR1 MRHNA and CDR2 SNTAGT. Trimming stripped 6 bases from V and 3 bases from J, with 14 bases between. The CDR3 loop is CASRLDGAYTGELFF. CDR3 DNA: TGTGCCAGCAGACTTGATGGGGCCTACACCGGGGAGCTGTTTTTT.

CDR3 sequence: CAISEREYEQYF. The CDR3 DNA sequence: TGTGCCATCAGTGAAAGGGAGTACGAGCAGTACTTC. V usage is TRBV10-3 and J usage is TRBJ2-7; D possibly corresponds to TRBD2 (5 bases). Trimming shortened V by 3 bases and J by 4 bases, and 7 bases separated the two germline ends. The germline V gene has CDR1 ENHRY and CDR2 SYGVKD. This CDR3 comprises 12 residues.

The chain uses TRBV10-3 and TRBJ1-3, with TRBD1 matching 7 bases. The V gene end was trimmed by 8 bases and the J gene end by 0 bases; junction bases not matched to a gene: 1. Germline V CDR1 and CDR2: ENHRY, SYGVKD. The CDR3 spans 13 residues. CDR3 in amino acids: CAIRQGSGNTIYF. For the CDR3, the DNA is TGTGCCATCCGACAGGGCTCTGGAAACACCATATATTTT.

This clone was counted a single time. The chain combines TRBV7-8 with TRBJ1-1, with D uncertain. The CDR3 loop spans 14 amino acids. CDR1 and CDR2 from the germline V gene are SGHVS and FQNEAQ. V lost 5 bases to trimming and J lost 0 bases, with 10 bases between them. This CDR3 reads CASSVQRLNTEAFF. The CDR3 region has the DNA TGTGCCAGCAGCGTACAAAGGTTGAACACTGAAGCTTTCTTT.

Details on this clone: Other nucleotide sequences in the sample specify the same CDR3. V and J are TRBV20-1 and TRBJ2-7, with D tentatively TRBD2 (6 bases). CDR1 and CDR2 from the germline V gene are DFQATT and SNEGSKA (reference sequence). CDR3 length: 11 residues. V lost 3 bases to trimming and J lost 4 bases, with 7 bases between them. CDR3 loop: CSARGGYEQYF. The CDR3 DNA follows: TGCAGTGCTAGGGGGGGTTACGAGCAGTACTTC.

The gene calls are TRBV5-4 and TRBJ1-2; D is possibly TRBD1 (6 bases). Trimming pared 0 bases from V and 6 bases from J, leaving 15 bases between. Per germline, CDR1 SGHNT and CDR2 YYREEE (reference sequence). This CDR3 spans 15 amino acids. In nucleotides, the CDR3 is TGTGCCAGCAGCTTGGTTGGGGGGGCGCAGGATGGCTACACCTTC. Its translation is CASSLVGGAQDGYTF.

The V call is TRBV9, the J call TRBJ2-2; the match to TRBD1 covers 9 bases. The CDR3 extends over 17 amino acids. Germline V lookup: CDR1 SGDLS, CDR2 YYNGEE. The V gene end was trimmed by 5 bases and the J gene end by 5 bases; junction bases not matched to a gene: 13. The CDR3, as DNA: TGTGCCAGCAGAGCACAGGGGGCCCACCCCAATACCGGGGAGCTGTTTTTT. Its protein is CASRAQGAHPNTGELFF.

The genes are TRBV20-1 and TRBJ2-7, with TRBD1 as a possible D gene (6 bases). The CDR3 spans 13 residues. Trimming removed 3 bases from V and 0 bases from J, with 9 bases in between. Germline CDR1 reads DFQATT; CDR2 reads SNEGSKA (reference sequence). CDR3 protein: CSASRTVSYEQYF. The CDR3 region has the DNA TGCAGTGCTAGTAGGACAGTCTCCTACGAGCAGTACTTC.

The chain joins TRBV11-2 to TRBJ1-1; unclear D gene. V was shortened by 2 bases and J by 5 bases, with 6 bases between the two germline ends. The CDR3 has 12 amino acids. Germline CDR1 is SGHAT and CDR2 is FQNNGV. CDR3 DNA: TGTGCCAGCAGCTTAATAAGAACTGAAGCTTTCTTT. Translated: CASSLIRTEAFF.

The V and J genes are TRBV5-1 and TRBJ2-3; 7 bases are shared with TRBD2. There are 16 residues in the CDR3. CDR1 and CDR2 (germline): SGHRS, YFSETQ. Trimming took 0 bases from V and 3 from J; bases not matched to a gene: 7. The CDR3 nucleotides read TGCGCCAGCAGCTTGGATTTAGCGGGCCCGACAGATACGCAGTATTTT. This gives the protein CASSLDLAGPTDTQYF.

The chain has TRBV7-8 and TRBJ1-3, with 12 bases identical to TRBD1. CDR1 is SGHVS and CDR2 is FQNEAQ in the germline V gene. The CDR3 length is 20 residues. J lost 4 bases, V lost 5 bases, and 18 bases had no gene match. The CDR3 loop is CASSLVPKPGQGAPGNTIYF. DNA of the CDR3: TGTGCCAGCAGCCTCGTACCCAAACCGGGACAGGGGGCGCCCGGAAACACCATATATTTT.

This chain's CDR3 is CASIRSGVPSQYF. The DNA for the CDR3 is TGTGCCAGCATCCGTAGCGGCGTGCCTTCGCAGTATTTT. The rearrangement joins TRBV2 to TRBJ2-3, with D perhaps TRBD2 (6 bases). Germline V gene data show CDR1 as SNHLY and CDR2 as FYNNEI. V was clipped by 7 bases and J by 10 bases, with 18 bases between them. CDR3 length equals 13 residues.

CDR3 region: CASSYYWTMKGADTEAFF. The CDR3 bases are TGTGCCAGCAGTTACTATTGGACAATGAAGGGGGCGGACACTGAAGCTTTCTTT. This chain links TRBV6-2 or TRBV6-3 with TRBJ1-1, with 7 positions matching TRBD1. The CDR3 is 18 amino acids. The trim removed 1 base at V and 3 bases at J, leaving 14 bases unmatched. CDR1 is MNHEY and CDR2 is SVGEGT in the germline V gene.

This clone occurred a few times. The chain employs TRBV15 and TRBJ1-1; 8 bases match TRBD1. The germline CDR1 and CDR2 sequences are LNHNV and YYDKDF (reference sequence). This CDR3 has 14 amino acids. After removal of 0 bases from V and 8 bases from J, the junction contained 5 bases not matched to a gene. DNA for the CDR3: TGTGCCACCAGCAGAGAAGGGACAGGATCCGAAGCTTTCTTT. It specifies CATSREGTGSEAFF.

The V gene is TRBV4-1, the J gene TRBJ2-1; no reliable D call. CDR1 is MGHRA and CDR2 is YSYEKL in the germline V gene. V was shortened by 4 bases and J by 6 bases, with 19 bases between the two germline ends. The CDR3 is made up of 16 amino acids. The CDR3 loop reads CASSPLQSRNSNEQFF. The CDR3 nucleotides read TGCGCCAGCAGCCCCCTACAGTCCCGGAACTCCAATGAGCAGTTCTTC.

V is TRBV27 and J is TRBJ1-6; 8 nucleotides align to TRBD1. The CDR3 consists of 15 residues. Germline assignment: CDR1 MNHEY and CDR2 SMNVEV (reference sequence). The V segment lost 2 bases and the J segment 10 bases; nucleotides outside the gene matches: 7. As DNA, the CDR3 is TGTGCCAGCAGTTTAGCCCGGGGACAGGTATCACCCCTCCACTTT. This translates into CASSLARGQVSPLHF.

This clone was picked up a small number of times. The V and J genes are TRBV2 and TRBJ1-2; D is possibly TRBD1 (5 bases). CDR1 and CDR2 (germline): SNHLY, FYNNEI. This CDR3 contains 13 residues. Trimming removed 10 bases from V and 4 bases from J, with 16 bases in between. CDR3 region: CATKEGDSYGYTF. The CDR3 nucleotides read TGTGCCACCAAAGAAGGGGATTCCTATGGCTACACCTTC.

The chain joins TRBV7-6 to TRBJ2-1; D gene ambiguous. The CDR3 is 15 residues long. V was pared by 5 bases and J by 0 bases, with 11 bases between. Germline values: CDR1 SGHVS, CDR2 FNYEAQ. CDR3 nucleotides: TGTGCCAGCAGCACCAGAATCAGCTCCTACAATGAGCAGTTCTTC. Amino acids: CASSTRISSYNEQFF. The whole variable domain, remainder taken from reference TRBV7-6 and TRBJ2-1, is GAGVSQSPRYKVTKRGQDVALRCDPISGHVSLYWYRQALGQGPEFLTYFNYEAQQDKSGLPNDRFSAERPEGSISTLTIQRTEQRDSAMYRCASSTRISSYNEQFFGPGTRLTVL.

The chain recombines TRBV20-1 with TRBJ2-5; maybe TRBD1 (5 bases). This CDR3 has 15 residues. Germline loops: CDR1 DFQATT, CDR2 SNEGSKA (reference sequence). Trimming stripped 3 bases from V and 4 bases from J, with 18 bases between. Here the CDR3 reads CSASQVQGWGETQYF. The CDR3 DNA reads TGCAGTGCTAGTCAAGTGCAGGGATGGGGAGAGACCCAGTACTTC.

The chain couples TRBV5-1 to TRBJ1-5; the match to TRBD1 covers 10 bases. The CDR3 has 15 amino acids. Per germline, CDR1 SGHRS and CDR2 YFSETQ. V trimming: 4 bases; J trimming: 3 bases; junction bases outside the gene matches: 4. In DNA, the CDR3 is TGCGCCAGCAGCCCGGGGACAGGGGTCAATCAGCCCCAGCATTTT. The encoded protein is CASSPGTGVNQPQHF. Full variable domain (rest looked up from reference TRBV5-1 and TRBJ1-5): KAGVTQTPRYLIKTRGQQVTLSCSPISGHRSVSWYQQTPGQGLQFLFEYFSETQRNKGNFPGRFSGRQFSNSRSEMNVSTLELGDSALYLCASSPGTGVNQPQHFGDGTRLSIL.